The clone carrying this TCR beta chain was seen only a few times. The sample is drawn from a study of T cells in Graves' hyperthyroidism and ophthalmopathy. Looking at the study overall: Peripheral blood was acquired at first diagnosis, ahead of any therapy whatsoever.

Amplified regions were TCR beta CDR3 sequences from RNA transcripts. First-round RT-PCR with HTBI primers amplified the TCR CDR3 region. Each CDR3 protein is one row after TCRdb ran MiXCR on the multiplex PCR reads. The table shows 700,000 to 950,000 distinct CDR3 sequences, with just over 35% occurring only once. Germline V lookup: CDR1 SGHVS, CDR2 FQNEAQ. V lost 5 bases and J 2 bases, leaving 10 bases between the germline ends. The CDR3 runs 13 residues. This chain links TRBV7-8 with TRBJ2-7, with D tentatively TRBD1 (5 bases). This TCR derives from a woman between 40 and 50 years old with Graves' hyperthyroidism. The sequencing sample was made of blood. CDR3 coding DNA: TGTGCCAGCAGCCCCAGGGCCCCCTACGAGCAGTACTTC. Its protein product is CASSPRAPYEQYF. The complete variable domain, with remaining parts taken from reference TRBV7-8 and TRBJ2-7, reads GAGVSQSPRYKVAKRGQDVALRCDPISGHVSLFWYQQALGQGPEFLTYFQNEAQLDKSGLPSDRFFAERPEGSVSTLKIQRTQQEDSAVYLCASSPRAPYEQYFGPGTRLTVT.